This T cell receptor beta chain emerged from a study of T cell repertoires and HLA-DP antigens. Study context: In vitro CD4+ alloreactivity was against HeLa-presented HLA-DP. Overall study findings and caveats: Naive and memory CD4+ repertoires were not analysed separately.

Average purity of the negatively selected CD4+ T cells was around 98%. Here immunoSEQ multiplex PCR was the method, and the copy in TCRdb shows in-frame clones only, minus some. The sample lists about 110,000 clones; approximately 92% were seen once. Comments on this clone: Its antigen is unidentified.

The sequencing sample was made of CD4+ T cells from PBMCs. This receptor was taken from a woman between 18 and 29 years old in good health and CMV-seronegative.

This CDR3 is CASSLALGGGAHEQFF. CDR3 in DNA: TGCGCCAGCAGCTTGGCCCTGGGCGGGGGGGCCCATGAGCAGTTCTTC. V gene TRBV5-1 combines with J gene TRBJ2-1; 9 bases line up with TRBD2. The CDR3 consists of 16 residues. The trim removed 0 bases at V and 8 bases at J, leaving 9 bases unmatched. CDR1 is SGHRS, CDR2 YFSETQ, per germline.